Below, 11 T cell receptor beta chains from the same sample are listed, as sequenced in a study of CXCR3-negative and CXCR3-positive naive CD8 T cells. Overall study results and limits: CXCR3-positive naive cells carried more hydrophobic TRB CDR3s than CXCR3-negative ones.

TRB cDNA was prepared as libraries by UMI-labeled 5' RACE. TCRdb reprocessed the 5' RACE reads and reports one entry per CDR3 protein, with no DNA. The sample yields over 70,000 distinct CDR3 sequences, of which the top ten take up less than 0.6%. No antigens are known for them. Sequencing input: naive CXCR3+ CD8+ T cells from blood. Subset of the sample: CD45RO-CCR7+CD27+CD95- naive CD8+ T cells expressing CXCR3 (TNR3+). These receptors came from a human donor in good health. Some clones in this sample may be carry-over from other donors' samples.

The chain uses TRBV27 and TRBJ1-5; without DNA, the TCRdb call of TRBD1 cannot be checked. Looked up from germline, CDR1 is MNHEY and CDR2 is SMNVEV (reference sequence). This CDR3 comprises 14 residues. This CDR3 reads CASMPGQGFWPQHF.

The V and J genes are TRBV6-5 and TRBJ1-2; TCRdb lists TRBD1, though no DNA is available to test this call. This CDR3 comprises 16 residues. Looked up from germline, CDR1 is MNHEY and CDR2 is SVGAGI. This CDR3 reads CASSYIVNRESDGYTF.

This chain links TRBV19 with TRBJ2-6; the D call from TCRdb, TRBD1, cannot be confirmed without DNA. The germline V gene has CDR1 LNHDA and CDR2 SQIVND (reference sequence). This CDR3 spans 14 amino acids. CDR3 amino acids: CASSGGPGANVLTF.

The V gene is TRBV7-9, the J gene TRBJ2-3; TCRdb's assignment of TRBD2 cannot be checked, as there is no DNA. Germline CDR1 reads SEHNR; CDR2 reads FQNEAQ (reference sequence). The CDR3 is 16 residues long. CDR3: CASSLSRGALGDTQYF.

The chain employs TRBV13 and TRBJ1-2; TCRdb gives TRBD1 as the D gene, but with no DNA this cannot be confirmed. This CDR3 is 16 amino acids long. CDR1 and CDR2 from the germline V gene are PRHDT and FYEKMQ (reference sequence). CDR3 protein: CASSAGTGGFDYGYTF.

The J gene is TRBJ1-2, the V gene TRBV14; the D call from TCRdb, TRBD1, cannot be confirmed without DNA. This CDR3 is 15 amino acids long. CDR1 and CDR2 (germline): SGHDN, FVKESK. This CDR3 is CASRPLDGPNYGYTF.

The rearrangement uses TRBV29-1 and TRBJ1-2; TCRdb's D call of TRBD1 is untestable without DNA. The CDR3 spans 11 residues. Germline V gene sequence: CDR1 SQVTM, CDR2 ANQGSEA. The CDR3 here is CSVRDRVGYTF.

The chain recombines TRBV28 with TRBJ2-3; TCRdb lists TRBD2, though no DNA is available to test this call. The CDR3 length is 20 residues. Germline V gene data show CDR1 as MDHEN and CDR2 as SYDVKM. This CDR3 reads CASTSSAYEGPPDHTDTQYF.

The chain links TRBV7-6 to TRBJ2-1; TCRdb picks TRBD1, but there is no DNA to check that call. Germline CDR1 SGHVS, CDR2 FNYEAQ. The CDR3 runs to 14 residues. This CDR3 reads CASSRDRGFGEQFF.

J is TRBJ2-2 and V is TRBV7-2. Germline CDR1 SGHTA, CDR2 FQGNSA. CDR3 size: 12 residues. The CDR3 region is CASSLVRGELFF.

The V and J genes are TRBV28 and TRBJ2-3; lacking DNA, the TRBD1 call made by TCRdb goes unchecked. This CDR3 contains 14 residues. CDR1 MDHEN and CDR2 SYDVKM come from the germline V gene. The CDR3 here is CASSFLSGTDTQYF.